By frequency in the sample, the clone carrying this TCR beta chain is medium-sized. Clones were read by immunoSEQ multiplex PCR, and TCRdb kept only the in-frame ones, dropping some. The sample yields some 1,400 clones, roughly 30% seen once. This record belongs to a study of T cells in localized non-small cell lung cancer. The material was normal lung tissue next to the tumor, obtained before any cancer treatment. This clonotype was sampled from a man between 40 and 70 years old with stage I lung adenocarcinoma.

DNA of the CDR3: TGTGCCAGCAGCGTTAGGGACAGTACTCACCTCCACTTT. It translates to CASSVRDSTHLHF. The V call is TRBV9, the J call TRBJ1-6, with 7 bases fitting TRBD1. The V segment lost 2 bases and the J segment 15 bases; nucleotides outside the gene matches: 8. Germline V gene lookup returns CDR1 SGDLS and CDR2 YYNGEE. CDR3 length equals 13 residues.